This T cell receptor (beta chain) was observed in a study of control samples from healthy donors and cancer patients (TCRdb year 2020). Remarks on this clone: Its antigen has not been determined. No base qualities exist here, and no much larger clone lies one base off it.

The CDR3 sequence holds 12 residues, the cysteine and phenylalanine included. Only the CDR3 region is kept as DNA, spanning 36 bases read in frame from base 1. CDR1 and CDR2 (MDHEN, SYDVKM) derive from the germline V gene. Deletion took 6 bases off V and 7 bases off J, with a span of 10 bases between the germline ends. Receptors were amplified or captured by the immunoSEQ multiplex PCR assay. Imported from immuneACCESS, the table was reduced by TCRdb to in-frame sequences with V and J called. These copies leave out some clones; in studies compared against another copy, an unresolved V gene accounts for under half, and the cause of the remainder is not known. The sample table lists under 450,000 clones, around nine tenths of them with a count of one. The ten biggest clones cover more than 6% of the sample.

The sequence joins TRBV28 to TRBJ1-5, with an unclear D gene assignment. This receptor was identified in a man in his forties with head and neck cancer. Sequenced material: PBMCs. The nucleotide sequence reads TGTGCCAGCAGATCTCCCGGGCAGCCCCAGCATTTT. Its translation is CASRSPGQPQHF.